This T cell receptor beta chain was sequenced for a study of PD-1 blockade in classical Hodgkin lymphoma. Study outcomes and limitations: There was a significant rise in CD4+ TCR diversity by C4D1, with no such rise for CD8+.

This clone has just a few counts. Its specificity is not known. Repertoires were generated with immunoSEQ multiplex PCR, while TCRdb's copy carries only in-frame clones and drops some. The table has about 16,000 clones, 55% to 70% seen once. Each and every patient relapsed after autologous stem cell transplantation, and patients got differing brentuximab vedotin exposure. Complete response, partial response or progressive disease constituted the best responses recorded. The CDR3 has 15 amino acids. Trimming stripped 0 bases from V and 3 bases from J, with 12 bases between. Per germline, CDR1 LGHNA and CDR2 YNFKEQ.

Sequencing used peripheral blood mononuclear cells (PBMCs), obtained at baseline. This chain links TRBV4-2 with TRBJ2-7; no clear D. The TCR sequence derives from a human donor with classical Hodgkin lymphoma. The CDR3 loop reads CASSQDPAVDYEQYF. The CDR3 nucleotides read TGTGCCAGCAGCCAAGATCCTGCCGTAGACTACGAGCAGTACTTC.